Given below is one T cell receptor (beta chain) in context. Clones were sequenced by immunoSEQ multiplex PCR, and TCRdb holds only the in-frame ones, with some missing. The sample holds under 1,100,000 clones; 75% to 85% are singletons and the top ten take 0.6% to 0.7%. J gave up 8 bases and V 3 bases, and 9 bases lay outside the gene matches. Germline CDR1 is MGHDK and CDR2 is SYGVNS. This CDR3 region has 15 residues. The data were obtained in a study of shared clonotypes between healthy human individuals. The source is a man aged 18 to 30 in good health. Some clones in this sample may be carry-over from other donors' samples. Specimen: memory CD4+ T cells from PBMCs. Subset noted: CD45RA-negative fraction. The gene calls are TRBV25-1 and TRBJ2-1, with 8 bases that match TRBD1. The CDR3 here is CASSDPIQGADEQFF. The CDR3 coding sequence is TGTGCCAGCAGTGACCCGATTCAGGGGGCCGATGAGCAGTTCTTC.